This TCR beta chain is from a study of Graves' ophthalmopathy and Graves' hyperthyroidism. RNA served as the template for amplifying TCR beta CDR3 regions. Amplification began with first-round RT-PCR using HTBI primers, then second-round multiplex PCR was performed. TCRdb re-called the multiplex PCR reads through MiXCR, storing one row per CDR3 protein. This sample has around 1.1 million distinct CDR3 sequences, with about two fifths found just once. The CDR3 extends over 13 amino acids. V shed 6 bases and J 7 bases; nucleotides not matched to a gene: 6. CDR1 SNHLY and CDR2 FYNNEI come from the germline V gene. This clonotype was counted once. Enrolled hyperthyroidism patients had a new diagnosis, a duration under 2 months, and an age of 18 to 65.

The receptor was derived from an adult man with Graves' hyperthyroidism. Sequenced input: peripheral blood or thyroid tissue (not recorded which). J is TRBJ1-2 and V is TRBV2, with 9 bases aligning to TRBD1. CDR3 region: CASSGQGRGGYTF. CDR3 sequence (DNA): TGTGCCAGCAGCGGACAGGGGCGTGGTGGCTACACCTTC.